What follows describes a single T cell receptor beta chain. There are 11 residues in the CDR3. The germline V gene has CDR1 SGHTA and CDR2 FQGNSA. The germline V and J ends were trimmed by 4 bases and 13 bases, with 13 bases remaining between them. This specimen belongs to a study of blood T cell repertoires in COVID-19. Living in 24 US areas, the participants were between about 18 and 90 years of age. Per the original data handling: Counts of nucleated cells, estimated from reference gene primer amplification, were obtained. Clones were read by immunoSEQ multiplex PCR, and TCRdb kept only the in-frame ones, dropping some. V and J calls and clone size are those listed in that table; D and trimming were worked out from the DNA. The sample gives fewer than 400,000 clones, approximately 87% of which show up once; about 10% is in the top ten.

The receptor was derived from a woman between 50 and 59 years old who had recovered from COVID-19. Input material: PBMCs or T cells enriched from blood (not recorded which). This chain uses TRBV7-2 with TRBJ1-2; D call uncertain. The CDR3 nucleotides read TGTGCCAGCAGCTCATCTAGGGAGAGCACCTTC. Translating it yields CASSSSRESTF.